Below, 13 T cell receptor beta chains from the same sample are listed, as sequenced in a study of shared T cell receptors in the human thymus. The table came from immunoSEQ multiplex PCR; TCRdb's copy has only in-frame clones and leaves some out. The sample holds hundreds of thousands of clones; 85% to 95% are singletons and the top ten take approximately 0.02%. Specimen: thymocytes. The receptors here all came from a human donor.

The chain recombines TRBV5-6 with TRBJ2-5; D ambiguous. With 2 bases removed from V and 6 bases from J, the gap between germline ends came to 5 bases. The CDR3 has 11 residues. Looked up from germline, CDR1 is SGHDT and CDR2 is YYEEEE. The CDR3: CASSLEKTQYF. CDR3 DNA sequence: TGTGCCAGCAGCTTAGAGAAGACCCAGTACTTC.

This clone is a singleton in its sample. The J gene is TRBJ2-5, the V gene TRBV29-1; 9 bases fit TRBD1. This CDR3 region has 12 residues. From germline, CDR1 is SQVTM and CDR2 ANQGSEA. CDR3 DNA: TGCATGACAGGGGGGAGTGGGGAGACCCAGTACTTC. It is translated as CMTGGSGETQYF.

This chain uses TRBV13 with TRBJ2-1; weak D call: TRBD2 (6 bases). Germline V CDR1 and CDR2: PRHDT, FYEKMQ (reference sequence). CDR3 size: 15 residues. The V and J ends lost 0 bases and 4 bases respectively, with 10 bases between them. In DNA, the CDR3 is TGTGCCAGCAGCTTAGGGAGCGGGTTTTACAATGAGCAGTTCTTC. Its translation: CASSLGSGFYNEQFF.

The chain has TRBV10-3 and TRBJ1-2; D gene unclear. CDR1 ENHRY and CDR2 SYGVKD come from the germline V gene. CDR3 length: 13 residues. V was shortened by 7 bases and J by 6 bases, with 15 bases between the two germline ends. In DNA form, the CDR3 reads TGTGCCATCAAGGAACGGATCAGAGATGGCTACACCTTC. Translation: CAIKERIRDGYTF.

This clone was observed a single time. The CDR3 sequence: CASTKGQATYEQYF. As DNA, the CDR3 is TGTGCCAGCACGAAGGGACAGGCCACCTACGAGCAGTACTTC. The chain couples TRBV6-1 to TRBJ2-7; TRBD1 matches at 8 bases. The junction had 7 bases not matched to a gene; V was cut back by 7 bases and J by 2 bases. This CDR3 region has 14 residues. CDR1 and CDR2 from the germline V gene are MNHNS and SASEGT.

The table lists this clone with a count of one. The CDR3 is CASSVVPEANEQYF. The CDR3 region has the DNA TGTGCCAGCAGCGTAGTACCAGAGGCTAACGAGCAGTACTTC. The gene calls are TRBV9 and TRBJ2-7; D uncertain. The CDR3 is made up of 14 amino acids. CDR1 is SGDLS, CDR2 YYNGEE, per germline. Trimming stripped 0 bases from V and 5 bases from J, with 12 bases between.

The chain recombines TRBV11-2 with TRBJ1-2; no definite D call. The CDR3 sequence is 17 residues long. Germline lookup yields CDR1 SGHAT and CDR2 FQNNGV. V was cut by 5 bases and J by 1 base, with 20 bases left in between. The CDR3, as DNA: TGTGCCAGCAGCCCAGACGTCGACAAACCTTGTAACTATGGCTACACCTTC. Encoded protein: CASSPDVDKPCNYGYTF.

The chain carries TRBV25-1 and TRBJ2-7; 12 nucleotides line up with TRBD2. Unmatched junction bases numbered 11, after V lost 5 bases and J lost 6 bases. Germline V CDR1 and CDR2: MGHDK, SYGVNS. The CDR3 totals 16 residues. The CDR3 loop reads CASSSLRLAGESEQYF. The CDR3 DNA sequence: TGTGCCAGCAGTTCACTCAGACTAGCGGGAGAAAGCGAGCAGTACTTC.

V and J are TRBV5-6 and TRBJ1-5; 9 positions match TRBD1. This CDR3 region has 16 residues. The ends lost 5 bases at V and 8 bases at J; junction bases unmatched: 14. Looked up from germline, CDR1 is SGHDT and CDR2 is YYEEEE. This chain's CDR3 is CASSYRDRDGEEPQHF. In nucleotides, the CDR3 is TGTGCCAGCAGTTACCGGGACAGGGATGGGGAGGAGCCCCAGCATTTT.

The V call is TRBV7-2, the J call TRBJ2-5, with 7 bases aligning to TRBD2. There are 15 residues in the CDR3. Germline lookup yields CDR1 SGHTA and CDR2 FQGNSA. The trim removed 5 bases at V and 4 bases at J, leaving 10 bases unmatched. The CDR3 here is CASSPWAGEGETQYF. CDR3 in DNA: TGTGCCAGCAGCCCTTGGGCGGGAGAGGGAGAGACCCAGTACTTC.

The chain is built from TRBV19 and TRBJ1-2, with D hard to call. The CDR3 covers 16 residues. V dropped 7 bases and J dropped 2 bases, with 20 bases sitting between them. Germline V lookup: CDR1 LNHDA, CDR2 SQIVND (reference sequence). In nucleotides, the CDR3 is TGTGCCAGTACGGGCATACTAAAAGGGTTGAACTATGGCTACACCTTC. Encoded protein: CASTGILKGLNYGYTF.

The chain carries TRBV5-6 and TRBJ2-6, with 9 bases identical to TRBD1. Unmatched junction bases numbered 9, after V lost 4 bases and J lost 1 base. The V gene's germline CDR1 is SGHDT and CDR2 YYEEEE. This CDR3 spans 18 amino acids. The CDR3 loop is CASSTRDRVSSGANVLTF. Written as DNA, the CDR3 is TGTGCCAGCAGCACCCGGGACAGGGTCTCGTCTGGGGCCAACGTCCTGACTTTC.

This chain links TRBV12-5 with TRBJ1-1; unclear D gene. The CDR3 is 14 amino acids. In germline, CDR1 is LGHNT, CDR2 FRNRAP. The germline V and J ends were trimmed by 3 bases and 1 base, with 9 bases remaining between them. The CDR3 protein is CASGFERENTEAFF. In DNA form, the CDR3 reads TGTGCTAGTGGTTTTGAGAGGGAGAACACTGAAGCTTTCTTT.